The TCR beta chain under discussion was sequenced for a study of preoperative IRX-2 immunotherapy in early breast cancer. Treatment indicated: preoperative locoregional IRX-2 cytokine immunotherapy. Samples came from a phase Ib trial of preoperative locoregional IRX-2 cytokine immunotherapy. Here immunoSEQ multiplex PCR was the method, and the copy in TCRdb shows in-frame clones only, minus some. The table has approximately 15,000 clones, approximately 90% seen once; the top ten hold over 25%. CDR3 length equals 15 residues. Germline CDR1 SGHTA, CDR2 FQGNSA. V lost 6 bases, J lost 0 bases, and 12 bases lay in between.

Sample collection was performed from a patient treated with IRX-2 immunotherapy. The receptor comes from a human donor with breast cancer. The V and J genes are TRBV7-2 and TRBJ2-1; D is ambiguous. This CDR3 is CASRPFGLSYNEQFF. Here the CDR3 DNA reads TGTGCCAGCAGACCCTTTGGCCTCTCCTACAATGAGCAGTTCTTC.